This TCR beta chain was captured by sequencing in a study of T cells in Graves' hyperthyroidism and ophthalmopathy (dated by TCRdb to between 2018 and 2021). General notes on the study: TCR V-J signatures able to tell the groups apart were searched for in a discovery cohort of 90 to 100 patients, of whom more than 40 had Graves' ophthalmopathy and 55 to 65 had stable Graves' hyperthyroidism. Prospective prediction of ophthalmopathy was tested in an independent validation cohort consisting of roughly 20 hyperthyroidism patients and around 16 patients who later progressed to ophthalmopathy. The roughly 91 discovery patients were randomly split 7:3 into training and test sets. Thyroid tissue and blood T-cell repertoires from more than 5 Graves' hyperthyroidism patients were also compared in the study. Following sampling, methimazole starting at 30 mg daily was given to hyperthyroidism patients, and high-dose intravenous methylprednisolone was given to ophthalmopathy patients. The paper reports TCR Vbeta CDR3 sequencing of roughly 140 peripheral blood samples: approximately 41 ophthalmopathy, under 85 hyperthyroidism and approximately 17 progressor patients.

Stable Graves' hyperthyroidism was defined as the absence of progression to ophthalmopathy over 18 months of follow-up. The hyperthyroidism patients were between 18 and 65 years old and newly diagnosed, with a disease duration of less than 2 months. Any patient with an uncontrolled infection, another autoimmune disease, pregnancy or lactation was excluded. Diagnoses were based on clinical symptoms, serum thyroxine and TRAb, thyroid ultrasound and orbital computed tomography. Total RNA was extracted using Trizol reagent, and RNA quality was assessed on an Agilent 2100 Bioanalyzer. The TCR beta CDR3 regions were amplified from RNA transcripts. The first round of RT-PCR for the TCR CDR3 was performed with the HTBI primer set and the Qiagen OneStep RT-PCR kit. Libraries were constructed in a second round of multiplex PCR, after which size selection and purification were performed. Sequencing of the libraries was done on an Illumina HiSeq2000 using paired-end 100 bp reads. Per the source publication's procedure: SOAPnuke was used to process the raw data, throwing out any read that contained adapters or uncalled bases, had a mean Phred below 15, or lacked an exact constant-primer or identifier match. High-quality paired reads were merged with COPE v1.2.5, and unique nucleotide sequences were defined as clonotypes. Clonotypes were aligned to IMGT TRBV, TRBD and TRBJ reference segments using MiTCR v1.1. Analysis was restricted to V-J combinations with a frequency above 0.0001, which covered about 99% of repertoires. The TCS score was defined as the ratio of F50 (clonal expansion) to E x V (chaos), calculated using BLOSUM62-based TCRdist between CDR3 peptides within each V-J. Welch's t-statistics and random forest reduced approximately 520 V-J features to about 12, which were used in a naive Bayes classifier (R e1071). TCRdb itself trimmed the public reads at Q25 with fastp, ran MiXCR and retained productive beta chains. Rows are combined by CDR3 protein, so each entry shows the most common genes and DNA. The V and J calls follow TCRdb's processing rather than the paper's. The sample has just over 550,000 distinct CDR3 sequences on record, about 45% of them singletons. The top ten constitute about 7.9% of the sample.

There are a few counts of this clonotype. Its antigen has not been determined. Within one base of it there is no much larger clone, and no base qualities were kept. V loses 6 bases, J loses 1 base, and the germline ends lie 12 bases apart. The CDR3 contains 14 residues, cysteine and phenylalanine counted. Kept here is only the CDR3 DNA, which spans 42 bases and is read in frame from base 1. Taken from the germline V gene, the CDR1 and CDR2 loops are SGHTA and FQGNSA. General study outcomes and caveats: In validation, progression to ophthalmopathy was predicted by the model with around 70% sensitivity and just over 72% specificity, a median of roughly six months before onset. A 13 V-J signature model separated ophthalmopathy from stable hyperthyroidism, with 87.88% sensitivity and about 81% specificity in cross-validation and 80%/75% in testing. Most expanded thyroid clonotypes (frequency above 0.001) were also detected in blood, suggesting blood repertoires may reflect thyroid immune responses. No statistical method was used to set the sample size in advance, and investigators knew the group allocation.

The V and J genes are TRBV7-2 and TRBJ2-5, with the identity of the D gene unclear. This receptor was identified in a woman under 30 with Graves' hyperthyroidism. Donor details come from another sample of the same person, matched by shared clones. The sample comprised peripheral blood or thyroid tissue (not recorded which). The sequence in DNA is TGTGCCAGCAGTCCGACGGAGTTCCAAGAGACCCAGTACTTC. The encoded protein is CASSPTEFQETQYF.